One sample yielded the 17 T cell receptor beta chains listed below, sequenced in a study of OX40 agonist ivuxolimab in advanced cancers. The library was prepared using the immunoSEQ multiplex PCR assay. In its TCRdb copy, this immuneACCESS table keeps in-frame sequences only and misses some clones. Where compared with another copy, unresolved V genes explain less than half of these, and the others have no known cause. This sample has 20,000 to 25,000 clones in its table, and 75% to 85% of those were observed once. Clones ranked in the top ten supply around 22% of the sample. Source: CD4+ or CD8+ T cells sorted from blood, taken in a trial of the OX40 agonist ivuxolimab. Receptor source: an adult with an advanced solid tumor such as melanoma, head and neck, liver or kidney cancer.

This chain joins TRBV6-6 and TRBJ1-1, with TRBD1 matching over 7 bases. The junction had 13 bases not matched to a gene; V was cut back by 5 bases and J by 7 bases. Germline CDR1 is MNHNY and CDR2 is SVGAGI (reference sequence). The CDR3 is 15 amino acids. The CDR3 sequence: CASSNNLDRAVEAFF. The CDR3 nucleotides read TGTGCCAGCAGTAACAACCTTGACAGGGCCGTTGAAGCTTTCTTT.

This clone was seen just once. The J gene is TRBJ2-1, the V gene TRBV6-6, with 7 bases aligning to TRBD2. CDR1 is MNHNY, CDR2 SVGAGI, per germline (reference sequence). This CDR3 has 15 residues. V shed 5 bases, J shed 4 bases, and the junction held 8 bases outside the gene matches. The CDR3 sequence: CASSHERGLYNEQFF. CDR3 DNA: TGTGCCAGCAGTCACGAGCGGGGCCTTTACAATGAGCAGTTCTTC.

This clone occurred once. V and J are TRBV6-5 and TRBJ2-1; D may be TRBD2 (5 bases). V lost 7 bases to trimming and J lost 8 bases, with 12 bases between them. The CDR3 totals 12 residues. The germline V gene encodes CDR1 MNHEY and CDR2 SVGAGI. The CDR3 region is CASMKGADEQFF. The CDR3 nucleotides read TGTGCCAGCATGAAGGGAGCCGATGAGCAGTTCTTC.

J is TRBJ2-3 and V is TRBV7-3; D gene unclear. The V gene's germline CDR1 is SGHTA and CDR2 FQGTGA. Trimming removed 5 bases from V and 3 bases from J, with 15 bases in between. This CDR3 has 15 residues. CDR3 DNA sequence: TGTGCCAGCAGCCCCTCGAGCCCCGCGACAGATACGCAGTATTTT. Translating it yields CASSPSSPATDTQYF.

The chain employs TRBV7-3 and TRBJ2-1; 9 bases agree with TRBD2. The CDR3 is made up of 16 amino acids. Looked up from germline, CDR1 is SGHTA and CDR2 is FQGTGA. V gave up 3 bases and J gave up 6 bases; unmatched junction bases: 9. CDR3 in amino acids: CASSFGFSGSLNEQFF. The CDR3 DNA follows: TGTGCCAGCAGCTTTGGATTTAGCGGGAGTCTCAATGAGCAGTTCTTC.

The rearrangement uses TRBV28 and TRBJ1-5; D remains unclear. Germline values: CDR1 MDHEN, CDR2 SYDVKM. The CDR3 is 15 amino acids. V dropped 5 bases and J dropped 2 bases, with 13 bases sitting between them. CDR3 region: CASSPLLNGNQPQHF. The CDR3 DNA reads TGTGCCAGCAGTCCCTTGTTAAATGGCAATCAGCCCCAGCATTTT.

In the case of this clone: This same CDR3 is encoded by further DNA sequences in the sample. The rearrangement links TRBV19 to TRBJ1-1; D gene uncertain. In germline, CDR1 is LNHDA, CDR2 SQIVND (reference sequence). Trimming removed 2 bases at V and 0 bases at J, with 4 bases between. This CDR3 is built from 13 residues. Written as DNA, the CDR3 is TGTGCCAGTAGTATAAGTATGAACACTGAAGCTTTCTTT. Protein: CASSISMNTEAFF.

The V and J genes are TRBV5-1 and TRBJ1-6, with TRBD1 as a possible D gene (5 bases). The CDR3 length is 15 residues. Looked up from germline, CDR1 is SGHRS and CDR2 is YFSETQ. The V and J ends lost 1 base and 4 bases respectively, with 9 bases between them. The CDR3 DNA sequence: TGCGCCAGCAGCTTGTTTGGGGGGTATAATTCACCCCTCCACTTT. The encoded protein is CASSLFGGYNSPLHF.

The chain has TRBV30 and TRBJ1-5; D unclear. The germline V and J ends were trimmed by 5 bases and 1 base, with 18 bases remaining between them. CDR1 is GTSNPN, CDR2 SVGIG, per germline (reference sequence). The CDR3 consists of 16 residues. This CDR3 is CAWEDGKGMSNQPQHF. As DNA, the CDR3 is TGTGCCTGGGAAGATGGGAAGGGTATGAGCAATCAGCCCCAGCATTTT.

The chain employs TRBV7-9 and TRBJ1-1; 10 nucleotides line up with TRBD1. The CDR3 has 18 residues. Trimming cost V 6 bases and J 8 bases; bases outside gene matches: 21. CDR1 SEHNR and CDR2 FQNEAQ come from the germline V gene (reference sequence). The CDR3: CASSECFGTGVLSCEAFF. CDR3 DNA sequence: TGTGCCAGCAGTGAATGCTTCGGGACAGGGGTTTTGAGTTGCGAAGCTTTCTTT.

The genes are TRBV18 and TRBJ1-1; D is uncertain. The CDR3 is 13 amino acids. Trimming stripped 7 bases from V and 3 bases from J, with 12 bases between. Germline CDR1 reads KGHSH; CDR2 reads LQKENI. CDR3 in amino acids: CASLAVLDTEAFF. The CDR3 coding sequence is TGTGCCAGCTTGGCAGTTCTGGACACTGAAGCTTTCTTT.

This clone has a handful of counts. The J gene is TRBJ2-3, the V gene TRBV27, with TRBD2 as a possible D gene (5 bases). Germline CDR1 reads MNHEY; CDR2 reads SMNVEV (reference sequence). There are 13 residues in the CDR3. V gave up 4 bases and J gave up 3 bases, with 8 bases separating them. The CDR3 DNA is TGTGCCAGCAGTTGGAGCGGAACAGATACGCAGTATTTT. Encoded protein: CASSWSGTDTQYF.

The J gene is TRBJ2-3, the V gene TRBV11-1; 11 bases match TRBD2. Trimming cost V 6 bases and J 1 base; bases outside gene matches: 12. The CDR3 totals 18 residues. The germline V gene has CDR1 SGHAT and CDR2 FQDESV (reference sequence). This chain's CDR3 is CASSLGLAGTYRTDTQYF. CDR3 in DNA: TGTGCCAGCAGTCTCGGACTAGCGGGCACATACCGCACAGATACGCAGTATTTT.

This chain links TRBV7-9 with TRBJ2-3; D uncertain. Per the germline V gene, CDR1 is SEHNR and CDR2 is FQNEAQ (reference sequence). Trimming left V 0 bases short and J 1 base short, with 5 bases between. The CDR3 spans 14 residues. The CDR3 loop reads CASSLAVGTDTQYF. The DNA for the CDR3 is TGTGCCAGCAGCTTAGCGGTGGGCACAGATACGCAGTATTTT.

This clone was seen more than once but under ten times. V and J are TRBV19 and TRBJ1-5, with no clear D. CDR1 is LNHDA and CDR2 is SQIVND in the germline V gene (reference sequence). V was pared by 0 bases and J by 6 bases, with 9 bases between. The CDR3 is 14 residues long. CDR3 amino acids: CASSIEGGFQPQHF. In DNA form, the CDR3 reads TGTGCCAGTAGTATAGAGGGAGGGTTTCAGCCCCAGCATTTT.

The gene calls are TRBV27 and TRBJ2-4, with 7 bases lining up with TRBD1. V lost 7 bases to trimming and J lost 0 bases; unmatched junction nucleotides: 3. There are 14 residues in the CDR3. Germline loops: CDR1 MNHEY, CDR2 SMNVEV (reference sequence). CDR3 DNA: TGTGCCAGCATGGGACAGCTAGCCAAAAACATTCAGTACTTC. Translating gives CASMGQLAKNIQYF.

V usage is TRBV19 and J usage is TRBJ2-1, with D possibly being TRBD2 (6 bases). V shed 7 bases and J shed 4 bases, with 17 bases lying between them. CDR3 length: 15 amino acids. Germline CDR1 is LNHDA and CDR2 is SQIVND (reference sequence). In nucleotides, the CDR3 is TGTGCCAGTAAGGAGGGGCCAGGACCTTACAATGAGCAGTTCTTC. Translated, it gives CASKEGPGPYNEQFF.